The 20 T cell receptor beta chains below come from one sample, sequenced in a study of shared clonotypes between healthy human individuals. Generated by immunoSEQ multiplex PCR, the TCRdb table keeps only in-frame clones and is missing some. The sample lists about 510,000 clones; about 95% were seen once. The sample comprised naive CD4+ T cells sorted from blood. Regarding subset: CD45RA+ positively selected. The origin of the receptors is a young woman in good health.

This CDR3 reads CASSSGQGNPTF. CDR3 DNA: TGTGCCAGCAGCTCGGGACAGGGAAATCCCACCTTC. V usage is TRBV28 and J usage is TRBJ1-2, with 9 bases identical to TRBD1. Per germline, CDR1 MDHEN and CDR2 SYDVKM. V was clipped by 6 bases and J by 13 bases; unmatched bases: 9. This CDR3 has 12 amino acids.

The chain is built from TRBV7-3 and TRBJ2-5, with 7 bases lining up with TRBD2. This CDR3 comprises 13 residues. Losses at the gene ends were 3 bases for V and 3 bases for J; bases not matched to a gene: 1. CDR1 and CDR2 (germline): SGHTA, FQGTGA. The CDR3 protein is CASSFLAEETQYF. The CDR3 DNA follows: TGTGCCAGCAGCTTCCTAGCGGAAGAGACCCAGTACTTC.

The rearrangement links TRBV7-2 to TRBJ2-3, with TRBD2 matching 8 bases. This CDR3 contains 14 residues. Germline CDR1 reads SGHTA; CDR2 reads FQGNSA. V lost 2 bases to trimming and J lost 5 bases; unmatched junction nucleotides: 3. The CDR3 loop reads CASSLSLAGDTQYF. The CDR3 nucleotides read TGTGCCAGCAGCTTATCCCTAGCGGGAGATACGCAGTATTTT.

The chain is built from TRBV6-6 and TRBJ2-7; tentatively, D is TRBD1 or TRBD2 (5 bases each). Trimming took 6 bases from V and 2 from J, leaving 14 bases between them. CDR3 length equals 14 residues. Germline V gene sequence: CDR1 MNHNY, CDR2 SVGAGI (reference sequence). The CDR3: CASSRLGPTYEQYF. The CDR3 nucleotides are TGTGCCAGCAGCCGTCTGGGACCTACCTACGAGCAGTACTTC.

The gene calls are TRBV25-1 and TRBJ2-5; D call uncertain. From germline, CDR1 is MGHDK and CDR2 SYGVNS. V shed 2 bases and J shed 4 bases, with 17 bases lying between them. The length of the CDR3 is 16 residues. CDR3 region: CASSEVGFRRVETQYF. Written as DNA, the CDR3 is TGTGCCAGCAGTGAAGTGGGGTTTCGTAGGGTAGAGACCCAGTACTTC.

The J gene is TRBJ1-2, the V gene TRBV6-5, with D perhaps TRBD1 (5 bases). The CDR3 extends over 15 amino acids. The V gene's germline CDR1 is MNHEY and CDR2 SVGAGI. V was clipped by 0 bases and J by 6 bases, with 14 bases between them. CDR3 coding DNA: TGTGCCAGCAGTTACTCCCGGACCGGGGGTCATGGCTACACCTTC. Translation gives CASSYSRTGGHGYTF.

The J gene is TRBJ1-5, the V gene TRBV4-1; D remains ambiguous. This CDR3 is built from 16 residues. V lost 0 bases to trimming and J lost 6 bases, with 15 bases between them. The germline V gene has CDR1 MGHRA and CDR2 YSYEKL. The CDR3 loop reads CASSQEGKGLPQPQHF. In nucleotides, the CDR3 is TGCGCCAGCAGCCAAGAAGGAAAAGGGTTACCTCAGCCCCAGCATTTT.

Only one count was recorded for this clone. The V call is TRBV29-1, the J call TRBJ1-5; tentatively, D is TRBD1 (6 bases). The CDR3 length is 12 residues. Germline CDR1 reads SQVTM; CDR2 reads ANQGSEA. Between the trimmed V and J ends, which lost 5 bases and 5 bases, there was a span of 10 bases. The CDR3 region is CSVSEGDQPQHF. The DNA for the CDR3 is TGCAGCGTTTCAGAGGGGGATCAGCCCCAGCATTTT.

This chain connects TRBV7-8 to TRBJ1-5, with D maybe TRBD1 (5 bases). The V end was cut by 4 bases, the J end by 4 bases, with 11 bases between. CDR3 size: 14 residues. Germline V gene sequence: CDR1 SGHVS, CDR2 FQNEAQ. CDR3 loop: CASSSQTVNQPQHF. For the CDR3, the DNA is TGTGCCAGCAGCTCACAGACAGTTAATCAGCCCCAGCATTTT.

The chain has TRBV28 and TRBJ1-4, with D possibly TRBD1 on 5 matching bases. With 4 bases removed from V and 5 bases from J, the gap between germline ends came to 14 bases. Per the germline V gene, CDR1 is MDHEN and CDR2 is SYDVKM. This CDR3 is built from 15 residues. The chain's CDR3 is CASSSPGTANEKLFF. The CDR3, as DNA: TGTGCCAGCAGTTCGCCCGGGACGGCAAATGAAAAACTGTTTTTT.

The table lists this clone with a count of one. The V gene is TRBV18, the J gene TRBJ2-1, with TRBD1 as a possible D gene (6 bases). Germline V gene sequence: CDR1 KGHSH, CDR2 LQKENI. The CDR3 is 15 residues long. With 2 bases removed from V and 5 bases from J, the gap between germline ends came to 13 bases. Written as DNA, the CDR3 is TGTGCCAGCTCACCAAGGCAGGGGATGAACAATGAGCAGTTCTTC. It translates to CASSPRQGMNNEQFF.

The V call is TRBV12-5, the J call TRBJ1-5; D not resolved. The CDR3 is 14 amino acids. From germline, CDR1 is LGHNT and CDR2 FRNRAP. Trimming cost V 6 bases and J 1 base, with 10 bases left between them. The CDR3 region is CASGRLRSNQPQHF. The CDR3 DNA is TGTGCTAGTGGCCGACTAAGAAGCAATCAGCCCCAGCATTTT.

This clone came up once. The genes are TRBV29-1 and TRBJ2-5, with D perhaps TRBD1 or TRBD2 (5 bases each). The J call could be wrong; TRBJ2-7 is a better fit for the DNA end. The CDR3 extends over 13 amino acids. Per germline, CDR1 SQVTM and CDR2 ANQGSEA. Written as DNA, the CDR3 is TGCAGCGTTGAAGTGGGGACCACCTACGAGCAGTACTTC. The encoded protein is CSVEVGTTYEQYF.

This clone has more than one count but fewer than ten. The CDR3 DNA sequence: TGCGCCAGCAGCAGTACCCTTAGGGCGTCCTATGGCTACACCTTC. This codes for CASSSTLRASYGYTF. This chain joins TRBV4-1 and TRBJ1-2; no clear D gene. V was clipped by 5 bases and J by 4 bases, with 17 bases between them. The V gene's germline CDR1 is MGHRA and CDR2 YSYEKL. This CDR3 comprises 15 residues.

This clone was counted once. The chain joins TRBV27 to TRBJ2-3, with D possibly called TRBD1 or TRBD2 (5 bases each). The V end lost 5 bases, the J end lost 4 bases, and 19 bases lay between the germline ends. The CDR3 spans 16 residues. The germline CDR1 and CDR2 sequences are MNHEY and SMNVEV (reference sequence). CDR3 sequence reads: CASSRTYGGGADTQYF. The CDR3 DNA is TGTGCCAGCAGTCGCACGTATGGGGGTGGTGCAGATACGCAGTATTTT.

The chain uses TRBV5-4 and TRBJ1-3; TRBD1 is a possible D gene (6 bases). Trimming shortened V by 5 bases and J by 0 bases, and 15 bases separated the two germline ends. Looked up from germline, CDR1 is SGHNT and CDR2 is YYREEE (reference sequence). This CDR3 comprises 16 residues. Here the CDR3 DNA reads TGTGCCAGCAGTCGACCGGGACAAAACTCTGGAAACACCATATATTTT. It codes for CASSRPGQNSGNTIYF. Full variable domain (missing parts from reference TRBV5-4 and TRBJ1-3): ETGVTQSPTHLIKTRGQQVTLRCSSQSGHNTVSWYQQALGQGPQFIFQYYREEENGRGNFPPRFSGLQFPNYSSELNVNALELDDSALYLCASSRPGQNSGNTIYFGEGSWLTVV.

The rearrangement uses TRBV28 and TRBJ1-2; 12 positions agree with TRBD1. V lost 5 bases and J lost 4; bases outside the gene matches: 8. The length of the CDR3 is 16 residues. The germline CDR1 and CDR2 sequences are MDHEN and SYDVKM. Here the CDR3 DNA reads TGTGCCAGCAGTCCCGGGACAGGGGGCGCGGGCTATGGCTACACCTTC. This gives the protein CASSPGTGGAGYGYTF.

The rearrangement joins TRBV6-5 to TRBJ2-7, with TRBD1 matching 7 bases. Germline CDR1 MNHEY, CDR2 SVGAGI. The CDR3 loop spans 13 amino acids. Unmatched junction bases numbered 9, after V lost 7 bases and J lost 6 bases. CDR3 residues: CASKDRSPSEQYF. The CDR3 DNA is TGTGCCAGCAAGGACAGGTCCCCCAGCGAGCAGTACTTC.

As for this clone: Other DNA sequences in this sample translate to the same CDR3. This chain connects TRBV5-1 to TRBJ2-7; TRBD2 agrees at 7 bases. The CDR3 spans 14 residues. Unmatched junction bases numbered 2, after V lost 0 bases and J lost 2 bases. Germline V gene data show CDR1 as SGHRS and CDR2 as YFSETQ. Here the CDR3 DNA reads TGCGCCAGCAGCTTGGCTAGCGGAACCTACGAGCAGTACTTC. Amino acids: CASSLASGTYEQYF.

The genes are TRBV19 and TRBJ1-5; no definite D call. Germline CDR1 LNHDA, CDR2 SQIVND (reference sequence). This CDR3 has 12 amino acids. V was cut by 3 bases and J by 6 bases, with 6 bases left in between. The CDR3 here is CASSIEGQPQHF. The CDR3 region has the DNA TGTGCCAGTAGTATCGAGGGTCAGCCCCAGCATTTT.